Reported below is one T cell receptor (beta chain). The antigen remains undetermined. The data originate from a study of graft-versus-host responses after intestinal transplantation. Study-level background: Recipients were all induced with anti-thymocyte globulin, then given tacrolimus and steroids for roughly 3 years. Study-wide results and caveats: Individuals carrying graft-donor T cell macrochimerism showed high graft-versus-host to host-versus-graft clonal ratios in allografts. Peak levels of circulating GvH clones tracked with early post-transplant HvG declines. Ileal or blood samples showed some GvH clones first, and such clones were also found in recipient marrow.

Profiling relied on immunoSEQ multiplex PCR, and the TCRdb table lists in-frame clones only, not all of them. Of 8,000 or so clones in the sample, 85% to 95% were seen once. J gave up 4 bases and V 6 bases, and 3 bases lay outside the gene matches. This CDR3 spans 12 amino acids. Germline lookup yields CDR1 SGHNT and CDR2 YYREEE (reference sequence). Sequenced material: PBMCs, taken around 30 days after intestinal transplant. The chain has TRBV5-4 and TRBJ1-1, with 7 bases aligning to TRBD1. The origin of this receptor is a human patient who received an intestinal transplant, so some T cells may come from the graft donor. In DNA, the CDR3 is TGTGCCAGCACCCCAGGGGGCACTGAAGCTTTCTTT. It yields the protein CASTPGGTEAFF. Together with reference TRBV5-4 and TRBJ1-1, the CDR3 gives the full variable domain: ETGVTQSPTHLIKTRGQQVTLRCSSQSGHNTVSWYQQALGQGPQFIFQYYREEENGRGNFPPRFSGLQFPNYSSELNVNALELDDSALYLCASTPGGTEAFFGQGTRLTVV.